The present TCR beta chain was sequenced within a study of cytomegalovirus exposure and HLA in healthy donors. Study-wide results and caveats: Researchers counted 180 or so TCR beta chains as cytomegalovirus-associated.

PCR amplification relied on 60 Vbeta primers (plus 13 Jbeta primers). The repertoire was sequenced with immunoSEQ multiplex PCR; TCRdb's copy has only in-frame clones and lacks some. The table lists fewer than 150,000 clones, about three quarters of them singletons. Concerning this clone: Its antigen is still unknown.

This CDR3 is 16 amino acids long. CDR1 and CDR2 (germline): MDHEN, SYDVKM. V lost 6 bases, J lost 6 bases, and 13 bases stayed unmatched. Specimen: PBMCs. This chain connects TRBV28 to TRBJ1-4; 7 bases map to TRBD1. This clonotype was obtained from a woman aged 25 to 39 in good health and CMV-seronegative. Here the CDR3 reads CASSDSKGARDEKLFF. The CDR3 DNA reads TGTGCCAGCAGCGACTCTAAGGGGGCGCGGGATGAAAAACTGTTTTTT.